Below are 15 T cell receptor beta chains sequenced from a single sample in a study of vaccination and CD4 T cells after COVID-19. Treatment here: roughly 11-day PBMC culture with coronavirus spike peptide pools or control peptides (ViraFEST assay). The study sequenced cultured CD4+ T cell DNA using the Oncomine TCR Beta short-read assay. Using its own MiXCR run on the PCR reads, TCRdb lists one record per CDR3 protein. The data contain about 21,000 distinct CDR3 sequences, 40% of them seen just once; the ten biggest clones take up more than 7.5%. Their antigens remain unidentified. Specimen: CD4+ T cells from blood, cultured in vitro, collected after SARS-CoV-2 vaccination. The receptors come from a human donor who had recovered from COVID-19.

By share of the sample, this clonotype is medium-sized. This chain connects TRBV20-1 to TRBJ1-5, with 8 bases lining up with TRBD1. Germline assignment: CDR1 DFQATT and CDR2 SNEGSKA (reference sequence). V shed 6 bases, J shed 2 bases, and the junction held 6 bases outside the gene matches. CDR3 length equals 14 residues. The CDR3, as DNA: TGCAGTGCCACGACAGGGGAAGGCAATCAGCCCCAGCATTTT. Protein sequence: CSATTGEGNQPQHF.

This chain joins TRBV2 and TRBJ2-7, with D tentatively TRBD2 (7 bases). The length of the CDR3 is 12 residues. V was clipped by 6 bases and J by 3 bases, with 9 bases between them. Germline CDR1 reads SNHLY; CDR2 reads FYNNEI. DNA for the CDR3: TGTGCCAGCAGGAGGGGGGGCTACGAGCAGTACTTC. As protein: CASRRGGYEQYF.

About this clonotype itself: Mismatch with germline at one junction end may stem from a read error. V is TRBV5-3 and J is TRBJ2-3; D is perhaps TRBD2 (6 bases). TRBV5-3 is recorded as an ORF, its role being uncertain. This CDR3 is 14 amino acids long. For the CDR3, the DNA is TGTGCCAGCAGCTTGGACTACTTCACAGATACGCAGTATTTT. Encoded protein: CASSLDYFTDTQYF.

This chain's CDR3 is CASSVTRTGTQYF. The DNA of the CDR3 is TGTGCCAGCAGTGTCACTAGGACGGGTACGCAGTATTTT. V usage is TRBV2 and J usage is TRBJ2-3, with D possibly being TRBD2 (5 bases). The CDR3 runs 13 residues. Germline V gene sequence: CDR1 SNHLY, CDR2 FYNNEI. The V and J ends lost 4 bases and 8 bases respectively, with 13 bases between them.

The chain joins TRBV20-1 to TRBJ1-2; D remains unclear. V gave up 1 base and J gave up 0 bases, with 9 bases separating them. CDR3 size: 14 residues. Germline assignment: CDR1 DFQATT and CDR2 SNEGSKA (reference sequence). The CDR3 sequence is CSARVGNSNYGYTF. DNA for the CDR3: TGCAGTGCTAGAGTGGGCAACTCTAACTATGGCTACACCTTC.

This clonotype was detected only a few times. The chain recombines TRBV28 with TRBJ1-5, with D perhaps matching TRBD1 (5 bases). Trimming cost V 1 base and J 5 bases, with 15 bases left between them. The CDR3 covers 16 residues. Per germline, CDR1 MDHEN and CDR2 SYDVKM. CDR3 coding DNA: TGTGCCAGCAGTTTATTTTCGGGGGTAGGCGATCAGCCCCAGCATTTT. This sequence encodes CASSLFSGVGDQPQHF.

V is TRBV12-3 or TRBV12-4 and J is TRBJ1-5; D might be TRBD1 (6 bases). The CDR3 sequence is 13 residues long. The ends were cut back, 5 bases at V and 5 bases at J, with 10 bases in the middle. CDR3 sequence reads: CASSRDTYQPQHF. CDR3 bases: TGTGCCAGCAGTCGGGACACTTATCAGCCCCAGCATTTT.

In its sample, this clonotype was seen a few times. CDR3: CASSQDGGHQPQHF. CDR3 nucleotides: TGCGCCAGCAGCCAAGATGGGGGCCATCAGCCCCAGCATTTT. The chain has TRBV4-1 and TRBJ1-5; weak D call: TRBD1 (6 bases). Per the germline V gene, CDR1 is MGHRA and CDR2 is YSYEKL. This CDR3 has 14 residues. The V gene lost 0 bases and the J gene lost 5 bases, with 8 bases spanning the gap.

In this sample, this clonotype turned up a few times. The CDR3 reads CASSLPFAGGPAGELFF. The CDR3 DNA follows: TGTGCCAGCAGTCTCCCGTTCGCGGGAGGGCCGGCCGGGGAGCTGTTTTTT. The chain couples TRBV28 to TRBJ2-2; 9 nucleotides agree with TRBD2. The CDR3 extends over 17 amino acids. J lost 6 bases, V lost 5 bases, and 13 bases had no gene match. The germline CDR1 and CDR2 sequences are MDHEN and SYDVKM.

This clonotype was observed a handful of times. This chain links TRBV7-2 with TRBJ2-2; 7 bases are shared with TRBD2. Looked up from germline, CDR1 is SGHTA and CDR2 is FQGNSA. This CDR3 comprises 16 residues. V shed 4 bases, J shed 7 bases, and the junction held 12 bases outside the gene matches. DNA of the CDR3: TGTGCCAGCAGCTCTTGGGAGCGGGGACCGATCGGGGAGCTGTTTTTT. Translation gives CASSSWERGPIGELFF.

The chain has TRBV19 and TRBJ2-3, with D hard to call. Germline CDR1 reads LNHDA; CDR2 reads SQIVND (reference sequence). This CDR3 has 12 residues. Between the trimmed V and J ends, which lost 3 bases and 5 bases, there was a span of 6 bases. CDR3 in DNA: TGTGCCAGTAGTATGGTGGTAGATACGCAGTATTTT. Amino acid sequence: CASSMVVDTQYF.

This clonotype showed up just a few times. The rearrangement uses TRBV20-1 and TRBJ1-5; 8 positions match TRBD1. CDR3 length: 16 amino acids. CDR1 is DFQATT and CDR2 is SNEGSKA in the germline V gene (reference sequence). V trimming: 2 bases; J trimming: 1 base; junction bases outside the gene matches: 7. The CDR3 DNA sequence: TGCAGTGCTAGAACAGGGGGAATGAGCAGCAATCAGCCCCAGCATTTT. Its protein product is CSARTGGMSSNQPQHF.

The chain links TRBV20-1 to TRBJ2-7, with 8 bases identical to TRBD2. CDR3 length equals 15 residues. V trimming: 2 bases; J trimming: 3 bases; junction bases outside the gene matches: 9. Per germline, CDR1 DFQATT and CDR2 SNEGSKA (reference sequence). CDR3 DNA: TGCAGTGCTAGATGGCTCCTCGGGGGGGGCTACGAGCAGTACTTC. Translated, it gives CSARWLLGGGYEQYF.

The chain recombines TRBV20-1 with TRBJ1-6; maybe TRBD1 (5 bases). CDR1 DFQATT and CDR2 SNEGSKA come from the germline V gene (reference sequence). The CDR3 runs to 13 residues. Trimming took 6 bases from V and 6 from J, leaving 12 bases between them. CDR3 protein: CSARRGFNSPLHF. The DNA of the CDR3 is TGCAGTGCACGACGGGGGTTTAATTCACCCCTCCACTTT.

The chain combines TRBV19 with TRBJ1-1; D possibly corresponds to TRBD1 (6 bases). Deletions cut 4 bases from V and 1 base from J, with 13 bases between. Looked up from germline, CDR1 is LNHDA and CDR2 is SQIVND (reference sequence). CDR3 length equals 15 residues. The CDR3 bases are TGTGCCAGTAGTACCCACCGGGGGGCGAACACTGAAGCTTTCTTT. Protein sequence: CASSTHRGANTEAFF.